This T cell receptor (beta chain) was sequenced for a study of beta chain features in type 1 diabetes. Every isolated RNA sample was fully reverse transcribed, so sequencing captured expressed TCRB transcripts. TCRdb's table, derived via immunoSEQ multiplex PCR, lists solely in-frame clones and lacks some. In the table there are hundreds of thousands of clones, more than 11% of which are singletons. The source of this sequence is a man younger than 40 in good health. The specimen sequenced was naive CD4+ T cells from blood.

The CDR3, as DNA: TGTGCCAGCAGCTTAGGGGACAGGGTTACTGAAGCTTTCTTT. Its protein product is CASSLGDRVTEAFF. The chain joins TRBV7-9 to TRBJ1-1, with 9 bases lining up with TRBD1. The CDR3 length is 14 residues. Germline CDR1 SEHNR, CDR2 FQNEAQ (reference sequence). The V and J ends lost 1 base and 5 bases, in that order; junction bases with no gene match: 2.